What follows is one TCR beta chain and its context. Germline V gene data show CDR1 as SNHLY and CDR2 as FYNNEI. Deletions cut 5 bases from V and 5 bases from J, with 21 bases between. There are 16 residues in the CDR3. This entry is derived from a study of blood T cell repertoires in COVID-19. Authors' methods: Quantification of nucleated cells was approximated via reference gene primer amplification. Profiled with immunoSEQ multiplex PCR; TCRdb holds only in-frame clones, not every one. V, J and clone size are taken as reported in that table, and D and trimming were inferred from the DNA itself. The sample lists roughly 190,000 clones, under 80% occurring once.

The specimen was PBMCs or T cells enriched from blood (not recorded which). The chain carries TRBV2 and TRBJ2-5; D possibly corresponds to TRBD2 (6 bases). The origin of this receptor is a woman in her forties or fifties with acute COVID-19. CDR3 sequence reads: CASSRALAGRVETQYF. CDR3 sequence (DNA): TGTGCCAGCAGTAGGGCGCTGGCGGGGCGCGTCGAGACCCAGTACTTC.